This is a list of T cell receptor beta chains from one sample in a study of blood T cells in healthy people across ages. TCRdb redid the calling of the 5' RACE reads with MiXCR, one entry per CDR3 protein. The sample has about 1.8 million distinct CDR3 sequences; about 49% are singletons. Sequencing was carried out using blood. Receptor source: a woman in her forties in good health. CDR3s include the opening cysteine and the closing phenylalanine or tryptophan. A D gene is named only where the DNA matches it firmly. Expanded clones are given a class, and other clones once, few, many or no size at all.

J gene: TRBJ2-5
V gene: TRBV7-8
clone size: few
D gene: .
CDR3 DNA: TGTGCCAGCAGCCGCGTACGAAAGGGAGAGACCCAGTACTTC
CDR3 protein: CASSRVRKGETQYF

J gene: TRBJ2-5
V gene: TRBV29-1
clone size: few
D gene: .
CDR3 DNA: TGCAGCGTTGCCCATCTCCAAGAGACCCAGTACTTC
CDR3 protein: CSVAHLQETQYF

J gene: TRBJ1-2
V gene: TRBV27
clone size: .
D gene: .
CDR3 DNA: TGTGCCAGCAAGAGAGACAGGTCATCCTATGGCTACACCTTC
CDR3 protein: CASKRDRSSYGYTF

J gene: TRBJ1-1
V gene: TRBV6-5
clone size: .
D gene: TRBD1
CDR3 DNA: TGTGCCAGCAGCCGTAGGGACAGGGGAATTGAAGCTTTCTTT
CDR3 protein: CASSRRDRGIEAFF

J gene: TRBJ1-2
V gene: TRBV4-1
clone size: .
D gene: .
CDR3 DNA: TGCGCCAGCAGCCCTACTTCGACAGATTTCTATGGCTACACCTTC
CDR3 protein: CASSPTSTDFYGYTF

J gene: TRBJ2-3
V gene: TRBV7-9
clone size: few
D gene: .
CDR3 DNA: TGTGCCAGCAGCTTAGATCTTTTGGGCACAGATACGCAGTATTTT
CDR3 protein: CASSLDLLGTDTQYF

J gene: TRBJ2-7
V gene: TRBV27
clone size: .
D gene: TRBD1
CDR3 DNA: TGTGCCAGCAGCCCGATCGGTGGGGACAGAGGTCCCTACGAGCAGTACTTC
CDR3 protein: CASSPIGGDRGPYEQYF

J gene: TRBJ1-2
V gene: TRBV2
clone size: .
D gene: .
CDR3 DNA: TGTGCCAGCAATGGGCAGAGCGAGGGGACCTATGGCTACACCTTC
CDR3 protein: CASNGQSEGTYGYTF

J gene: TRBJ1-6
V gene: TRBV4-3
clone size: few
D gene: .
CDR3 DNA: TGCGCCAGCGGGGTGGGGGTTTCACCCCTCCACTTT
CDR3 protein: CASGVGVSPLHF

J gene: TRBJ2-7
V gene: TRBV25-1
clone size: few
D gene: TRBD2
CDR3 DNA: TGTGCCAGCAGCACAGCGGGGAGAAGCTCCTACGAGCAGTACTTC
CDR3 protein: CASSTAGRSSYEQYF

J gene: TRBJ2-1
V gene: TRBV7-3
clone size: .
D gene: TRBD1
CDR3 DNA: TGTGCCAGCAGCTTTGGGACAGGGGGTGGCTATGAGCAGTTCTTC
CDR3 protein: CASSFGTGGGYEQFF

J gene: TRBJ2-5
V gene: TRBV12-3/TRBV12-4
clone size: .
D gene: .
CDR3 DNA: TGTACCAGCAGTTATTTCGGACCCTTCCAAGAGACCCAGTACTTC
CDR3 protein: CTSSYFGPFQETQYF

J gene: TRBJ2-6
V gene: TRBV5-1
clone size: .
D gene: .
CDR3 DNA: TGCGCCAGCAGCGTACAGACAGTCCCTGGGGCCAACGTCCTGACTTTC
CDR3 protein: CASSVQTVPGANVLTF

J gene: TRBJ1-3
V gene: TRBV29-1
clone size: once
D gene: .
CDR3 DNA: TGCAGCGTTGAAGATCTAGACAGTACCTCTGGAAACACCATATATTTT
CDR3 protein: CSVEDLDSTSGNTIYF

J gene: TRBJ1-2
V gene: TRBV7-2
clone size: .
D gene: .
CDR3 DNA: TGTGCCAGCAGCGCAAGCTGGGACTATGGCTACACCTTC
CDR3 protein: CASSASWDYGYTF

J gene: TRBJ2-2
V gene: TRBV27
clone size: .
D gene: TRBD2
CDR3 DNA: TGTGCCAGCACTAAGTGGGTGGCGGGGGAGTTCACCGGGGAGCTGTTTTTT
CDR3 protein: CASTKWVAGEFTGELFF

J gene: TRBJ1-1
V gene: TRBV27
clone size: .
D gene: .
CDR3 DNA: TGTGCCAGCACGATACGTTTGGGGGGCGATGAAGCTTTCTTT
CDR3 protein: CASTIRLGGDEAFF

J gene: TRBJ2-7
V gene: TRBV6-1
clone size: few
D gene: .
CDR3 DNA: TGTGCCAGCAGCAGTCAGGGTCGGCGCGAGCAGTACTTC
CDR3 protein: CASSSQGRREQYF

J gene: TRBJ2-5
V gene: TRBV11-2
clone size: few
D gene: .
CDR3 DNA: TGTGCCAGCAGCCCTGGGCCCGACAGAGAGACCCAGTACTTC
CDR3 protein: CASSPGPDRETQYF

J gene: TRBJ1-1
V gene: TRBV5-4
clone size: .
D gene: .
CDR3 DNA: TGTGCCAGCGGGAGGGACATGAACACTGAAGCTTTCTTT
CDR3 protein: CASGRDMNTEAFF

J gene: TRBJ2-7
V gene: TRBV27
clone size: few
D gene: .
CDR3 DNA: TGTGCCAGCAGTCCCTCCCGCGGACAGAGCTCCTACGAGCAGTACTTC
CDR3 protein: CASSPSRGQSSYEQYF

J gene: TRBJ2-2
V gene: TRBV20-1
clone size: .
D gene: TRBD2
CDR3 DNA: TGCAGTGCTAGAGATGCGGGACTACCGAACACCGGGGAGCTGTTTTTT
CDR3 protein: CSARDAGLPNTGELFF

J gene: TRBJ2-3
V gene: TRBV7-2
clone size: many
D gene: .
CDR3 DNA: TGTGCCAGCAGTTCCAACACAGATACGCAGTATTTT
CDR3 protein: CASSSNTDTQYF

J gene: TRBJ2-7
V gene: TRBV24-1
clone size: .
D gene: .
CDR3 DNA: TGTGCCACCAGTGATTCTCAGGGTTTCTACGAGCAGTACTTC
CDR3 protein: CATSDSQGFYEQYF

J gene: TRBJ2-5
V gene: TRBV5-6
clone size: .
D gene: TRBD2
CDR3 DNA: TGTGCCACGTCTAGCGGGGGCCCGGTTGCCGTACGGGCCCAGTACTTC
CDR3 protein: CATSSGGPVAVRAQYF

J gene: TRBJ2-2
V gene: TRBV9
clone size: .
D gene: TRBD1
CDR3 DNA: TGTGCCAGCAGCGTACGGACAGGGGACACCGGGGAGCTGTTTTTT
CDR3 protein: CASSVRTGDTGELFF

J gene: TRBJ2-1
V gene: TRBV5-1
clone size: .
D gene: .
CDR3 DNA: TGCGCCAGCAGCTTGGAACCGGGATGGAATGAGCAGTTCTTC
CDR3 protein: CASSLEPGWNEQFF

J gene: TRBJ2-3
V gene: TRBV20-1
clone size: .
D gene: TRBD2
CDR3 DNA: TGCAGTGCCCTACTCATAGCGGGGAACACAGATACGCAGTATTTT
CDR3 protein: CSALLIAGNTDTQYF

J gene: TRBJ1-2
V gene: TRBV20-1
clone size: few
D gene: .
CDR3 DNA: TGCAGTGCTAGAGATCGGGGCCGAACTAACTATGGCTACACCTTC
CDR3 protein: CSARDRGRTNYGYTF

J gene: TRBJ2-1
V gene: TRBV11-2
clone size: many
D gene: TRBD2
CDR3 DNA: TGTGCCAGCAGGGATACTAGCGGGGGGTACAATGAGCAGTTCTTC
CDR3 protein: CASRDTSGGYNEQFF

J gene: TRBJ1-2
V gene: TRBV12-3/TRBV12-4
clone size: .
D gene: TRBD1
CDR3 DNA: TGTGCCAGCAGTGAAACGGGACAGGGGTTTGGCTACACCTTC
CDR3 protein: CASSETGQGFGYTF

J gene: TRBJ1-2
V gene: TRBV5-1
clone size: .
D gene: .
CDR3 DNA: TGCGCCAGCAGCTTGGCCGGGCAGAATGGCTACACCTTC
CDR3 protein: CASSLAGQNGYTF

J gene: TRBJ1-6
V gene: TRBV21-1
clone size: few
D gene: .
CDR3 DNA: TGTGCCAGTACTACTTTATCACCCCTCCACTTT
CDR3 protein: CASTTLSPLHF

J gene: TRBJ2-7
V gene: TRBV10-3
clone size: few
D gene: .
CDR3 DNA: TGTGCCACCTGGGGCCCCCTCTCCTACGAGCAGTACTTC
CDR3 protein: CATWGPLSYEQYF